This T cell receptor (beta chain) comes out of a study of shared clonotypes between healthy human individuals (dated by TCRdb to between 2020 and 2021). With respect to the entire study: A couple of women and a few men aged 18 to 49 years were included in the cohort. Per donor, three plates each were used for CD4 naive and CD4 memory, two for CD8 naive, and one for CD8 memory. Blood TCR repertoires of several healthy adults were deeply sequenced to estimate repertoire size and the extent of clonotype sharing between individuals. To increase sequencing depth and limit assay-specific biases, TCR repertoire library preparation and sequencing were carried out by different laboratories using diverse techniques. Per donor, leukapheresis produced somewhere between about 0.94 and 9.5 billion PBMCs.

For this clone: Its antigen is not yet known. Within one base of it there is no much larger clone, and no base qualities were kept.

TCR CDR3 regions were amplified from genomic DNA by multiplex PCR using the deep immunoSEQ assay. Genomic DNA extracted from each cell subset was distributed evenly over all wells of several immunoSEQ 96-well plates, and each plate served as one replicate. Each replicate PCR for sorted subsets received around 200 ng genomic DNA, equal to around 32,000 T cell genomes. The purified libraries were quantified using a Qubit 3.0 fluorometer, sized with a Bioanalyzer 2100, and then quantified again using the KAPA Library Quantification kit. Every immunoSEQ 96-well plate was sequenced on a separate single-read 150-cycle Illumina NextSeq 550 flow cell. Per the source publication's procedure: Because the immunoSEQ output held only junctional sequences and lacked quality scores, the filtering could not match the filtering applied to full-length reads. To assign V/J genes and CDR3, sequences were annotated using PyIR, a Python wrapper for IgBLAST v1.9, with IMGT germline references. Reads with weak V/J assignments (E-value above 1e-6), missing CDR3, stop codons, out-of-frame junctions, or ambiguous translated residues were removed. A V3J clonotype was defined by an identical inferred V gene, J gene, and CDR3 amino acid sequence. Percentage overlap between repertoires was computed as shared unique clonotypes divided by the size of the smaller repertoire. RTK rarefaction, the Chao1 estimator, and Recon v2.1 estimates of unobserved clonotypes were used to assess repertoire richness. Generation probabilities were computed with OLGA for all TCRbeta clonotypes obtained by the gDNA method from a few donors. Held by TCRdb, this immuneACCESS table contains in-frame sequences only and omits some clones. Under half of the omission traces to an unresolved V gene where checked; the cause of the rest is unknown. The D gene and trimming were derived from the DNA, and the V and J assignments and clone size from that table. This sample holds more than 2 million clones; about 94% were observed only once. Around 0.13% of the sample lies in the top ten.

Results the study describes overall, beyond this receptor: Naive subsets generally had larger estimated clonotype richness than memory subsets did. Based on pairwise subsampling, the degree of clonotype sharing among donors was expected to be affected by sequencing depth. Sampling was limited to blood, and TCR repertoires in tissue likely differ from TCR repertoires in blood. Approximately 4.8% of naive CD4, around 4% of naive CD8, about 2.5% of memory CD4, and 0.4% of memory CD8 clonotypes were shared across four donors. Clonotypes shared by all four sorted-subset donors showed higher generation probabilities than non-shared clonotypes. Because the study included only a small number of donors, the genetic and exposure-history diversity represented was limited. Even with the large sequencing depth, rarefaction of the sorted-subset datasets indicated that sequencing was incomplete.

Donors were healthy HIV-negative adults with no recently reported acute infections or vaccinations. Every donor was a Caucasian adult living in Nashville, Tennessee, USA. CD4+ T cells were enriched through magnetic negative selection, after which naive cells were positively selected on CD45RA and the remaining negative fraction served as the memory subset. Blood was obtained by leukapheresis, after which PBMCs were separated by Ficoll-Histopaque density gradient centrifugation and cryopreserved in liquid nitrogen vapor phase. Purity and quantity of every magnetically sorted T cell population were checked by analytical flow cytometry. From each sorted fraction, genomic DNA was isolated and quantified by UV absorbance on a Nanodrop 2000c. The germline V end is reduced by 3 bases and the J end by 2 bases; junction bases left unmatched: 4. CDR1 is given as MDHEN and CDR2 as SYDVKM, both from the germline V gene. CDR3 length: 14 amino acids, cysteine to phenylalanine. Only the CDR3 portion is preserved as DNA: 42 bases, with reading frame beginning at the first base.

The sequencing input was naive CD4+ T cells sorted from blood. What this sample's cell subset or site label stands for: CD45RA+ positively selected. The rearranged segments are TRBV28 and TRBJ2-7; TRBD1 agrees with 7 junctional bases. The receptor was derived from a man between 18 and 35 years old in good health. In nucleotide form, the sequence is TGTGCCAGCAGTTTCCCGGGACAGACCTACGAGCAGTACTTC. It specifies CASSFPGQTYEQYF.